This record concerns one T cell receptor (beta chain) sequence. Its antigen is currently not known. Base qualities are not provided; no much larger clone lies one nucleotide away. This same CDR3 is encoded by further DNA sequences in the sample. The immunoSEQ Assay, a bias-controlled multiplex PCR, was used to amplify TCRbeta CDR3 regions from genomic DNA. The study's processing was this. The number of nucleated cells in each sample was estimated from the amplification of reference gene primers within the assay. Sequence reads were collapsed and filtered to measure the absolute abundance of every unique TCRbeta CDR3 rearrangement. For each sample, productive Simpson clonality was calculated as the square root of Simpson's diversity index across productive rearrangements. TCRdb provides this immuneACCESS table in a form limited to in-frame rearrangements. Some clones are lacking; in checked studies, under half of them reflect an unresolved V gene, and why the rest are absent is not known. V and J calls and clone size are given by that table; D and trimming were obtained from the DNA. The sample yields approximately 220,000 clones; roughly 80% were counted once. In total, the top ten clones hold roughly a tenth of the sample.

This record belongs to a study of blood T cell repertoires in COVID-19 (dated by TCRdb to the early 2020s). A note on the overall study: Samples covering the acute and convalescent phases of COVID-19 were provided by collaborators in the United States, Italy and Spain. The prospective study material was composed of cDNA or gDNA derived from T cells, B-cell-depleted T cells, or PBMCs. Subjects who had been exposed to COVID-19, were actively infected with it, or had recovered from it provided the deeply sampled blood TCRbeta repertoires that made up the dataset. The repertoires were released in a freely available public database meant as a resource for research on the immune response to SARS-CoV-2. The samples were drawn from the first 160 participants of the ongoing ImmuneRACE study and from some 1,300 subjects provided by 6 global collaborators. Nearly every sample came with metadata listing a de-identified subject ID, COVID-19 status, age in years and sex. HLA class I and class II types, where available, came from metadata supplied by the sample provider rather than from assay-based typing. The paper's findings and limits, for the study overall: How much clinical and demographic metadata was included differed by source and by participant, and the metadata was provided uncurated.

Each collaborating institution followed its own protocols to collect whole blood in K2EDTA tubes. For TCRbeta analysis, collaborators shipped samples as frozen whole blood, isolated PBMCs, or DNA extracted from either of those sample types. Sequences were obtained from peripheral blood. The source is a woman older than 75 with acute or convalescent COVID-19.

The DNA is TGTGCCAGCAGCAGGGGACAGGGGGCGAACACCGGGGAGCTGTTTTTT. Protein translation: CASSRGQGANTGELFF. This chain is built from TRBV11-2 and TRBJ2-2, and TRBD1 matches 11 of the central bases. Unmatched junction bases come to 2, with V trimmed by 5 bases and J by 0 bases. Taken from the germline V gene, the CDR1 and CDR2 loops are SGHAT and FQNNGV. The CDR3 measures 16 amino acids from cysteine to phenylalanine. Only the CDR3 DNA stays, 48 bases, in frame from base 1.